This TCR beta chain was sequenced during a study of OX40 agonist ivuxolimab in advanced cancers. Background on the study: Patients undergoing dose escalation presented with hepatocellular carcinoma, melanoma, renal cell or head and neck cancer. General observations from the study: Low normalized T-cell clonal expansion also characterized some of the nonresponders. In CD8+ T cells, expanded clones were on average more numerous than in CD4+.

On this clone itself: Its specificity is unknown.

The germline V gene encodes CDR1 SNHLY and CDR2 FYNNEI. The CDR3 is made up of 14 amino acids. The V end was cut by 4 bases, the J end by 2 bases, with 11 bases between. Blood sampling took place at baseline, cycle 4 day 1, and cycle 7 day 1. Clones were sequenced by immunoSEQ multiplex PCR, and TCRdb holds only the in-frame ones, with some missing. The sample has around 80,000 clones, roughly four fifths seen once; the top ten hold 5%. The rearrangement joins TRBV2 to TRBJ1-1, with D uncertain. This material consisted of CD4+ or CD8+ T cells sorted from blood, taken in a trial of the OX40 agonist ivuxolimab. The receptor comes from an adult with an advanced solid tumor such as melanoma, head and neck, liver or kidney cancer. The CDR3, as DNA: TGTGCCAGCAGTGTTGGGCGGCTCAACACTGAAGCTTTCTTT. It specifies CASSVGRLNTEAFF. Full variable domain (remainder filled in from reference TRBV2 and TRBJ1-1): EPEVTQTPSHQVTQMGQEVILRCVPISNHLYFYWYRQILGQKVEFLVSFYNNEISEKSEIFDDQFSVERPDGSNFTLKIRSTKLEDSAMYFCASSVGRLNTEAFFGQGTRLTVV.